The text below deals with one T cell receptor beta chain. Its antigen is still unknown. Generation of TCR beta libraries employed quantitative 5'-RACE incorporating molecular barcodes. In TCRdb, the 5' RACE reads were re-called with MiXCR into one record per CDR3 protein. The top ten clones hold 0.75% to 0.9% of a sample with hundreds of thousands of distinct CDR3 sequences, around 26% of them seen once. The sample comes from a study of CD8 T cells in ankylosing spondylitis. Germline assignment: CDR1 ENHRY and CDR2 SYGVKD. There are 13 residues in the CDR3. The V gene lost 6 bases and the J gene lost 5 bases, with 11 bases spanning the gap. Study-wide results and caveats: Significant enrichment of disease-linked clones was reportedly seen in matched ankylosing spondylitis synovial fluid. Seemingly distinctive of ankylosing spondylitis blood was a TCR beta motif formed by eight highly homologous variants. Some motif variants were previously reported in reactive arthritis synovial fluid and blood. CD8+ by phenotype, disease-linked clones were relatively rare in peripheral blood.

Sequencing was done on a sample of blood, either unsorted or a sorted T cell fraction (not recorded which). This receptor was taken from a male donor with ankylosing spondylitis. This chain uses TRBV10-3 with TRBJ2-1; D unclear. CDR3 region: CAISFSLDNEQFF. CDR3 nucleotides: TGTGCCATCAGCTTTTCTCTAGACAATGAGCAGTTCTTC.